This T cell receptor (beta chain) is drawn from a study of cytomegalovirus exposure and HLA in healthy donors. V lost 1 base and J 0 bases, leaving 8 bases between the germline ends. The CDR3 is 15 residues long. Germline CDR1 reads LGHNA; CDR2 reads YSLEER. Measured with immunoSEQ multiplex PCR; TCRdb has only the in-frame clones, and not every one. Here the sample spans some 76,000 clones, around 94% being singletons. J is TRBJ2-3 and V is TRBV4-3, with D uncertain. This TCR was sampled from a woman younger than 30 in good health and CMV-seronegative. Sequencing input: PBMCs. CDR3 DNA sequence: TGCGCCAGCAGCCAAGTAATCTCTAGCACAGATACGCAGTATTTT. Residues: CASSQVISSTDTQYF.